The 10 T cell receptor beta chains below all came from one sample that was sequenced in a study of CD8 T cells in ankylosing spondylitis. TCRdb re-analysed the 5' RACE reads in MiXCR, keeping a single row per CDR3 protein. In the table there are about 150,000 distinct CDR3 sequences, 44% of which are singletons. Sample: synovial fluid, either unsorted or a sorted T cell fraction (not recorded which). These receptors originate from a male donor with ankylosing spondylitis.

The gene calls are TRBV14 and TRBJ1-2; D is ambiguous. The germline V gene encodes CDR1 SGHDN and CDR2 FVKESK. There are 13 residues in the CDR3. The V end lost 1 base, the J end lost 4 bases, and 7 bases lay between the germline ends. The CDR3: CASSQAETYGYTF. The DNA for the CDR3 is TGTGCCAGCAGCCAAGCCGAGACCTATGGCTACACCTTC.

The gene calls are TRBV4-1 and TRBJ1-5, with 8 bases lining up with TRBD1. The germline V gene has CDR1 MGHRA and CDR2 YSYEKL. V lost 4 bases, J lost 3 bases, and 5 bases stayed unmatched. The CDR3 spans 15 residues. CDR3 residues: CASSRAGGLNQPQHF. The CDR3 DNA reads TGCGCCAGCAGCCGGGCAGGGGGCCTCAATCAGCCCCAGCATTTT.

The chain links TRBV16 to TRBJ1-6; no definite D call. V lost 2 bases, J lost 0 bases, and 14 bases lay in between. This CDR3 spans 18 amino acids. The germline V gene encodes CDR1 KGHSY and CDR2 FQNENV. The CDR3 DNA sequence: TGTGCCAGCAGCCAAGGTTGGGCGGCGAGCTCCTATAATTCACCCCTCCACTTT. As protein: CASSQGWAASSYNSPLHF.

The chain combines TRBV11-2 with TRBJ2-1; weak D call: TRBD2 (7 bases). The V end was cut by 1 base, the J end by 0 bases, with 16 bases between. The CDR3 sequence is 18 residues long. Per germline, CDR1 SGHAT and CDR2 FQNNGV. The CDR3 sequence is CASSLGVSGGLSYNEQFF. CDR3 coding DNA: TGTGCCAGCAGCTTAGGGGTCTCCGGGGGGCTCTCCTACAATGAGCAGTTCTTC.

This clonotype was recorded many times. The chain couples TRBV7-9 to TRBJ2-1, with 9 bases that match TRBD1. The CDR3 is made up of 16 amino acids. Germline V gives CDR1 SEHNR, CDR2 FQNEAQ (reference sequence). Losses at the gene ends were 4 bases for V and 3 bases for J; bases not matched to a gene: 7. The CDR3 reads CASSWGTGSFYNEQFF. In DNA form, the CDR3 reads TGTGCCAGCAGCTGGGGGACAGGGAGCTTCTACAATGAGCAGTTCTTC.

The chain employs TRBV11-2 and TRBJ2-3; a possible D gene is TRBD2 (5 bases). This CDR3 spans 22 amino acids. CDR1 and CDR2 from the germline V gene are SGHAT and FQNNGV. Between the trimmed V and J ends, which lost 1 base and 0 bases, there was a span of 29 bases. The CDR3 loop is CASSLGRVVALLGISSTDTQYF. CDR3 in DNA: TGTGCCAGCAGCTTAGGTCGAGTTGTAGCGCTTTTGGGAATATCTAGCACAGATACGCAGTATTTT.

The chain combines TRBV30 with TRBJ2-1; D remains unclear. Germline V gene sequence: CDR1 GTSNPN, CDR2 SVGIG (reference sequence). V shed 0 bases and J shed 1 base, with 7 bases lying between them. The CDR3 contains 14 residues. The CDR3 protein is CAWSVSVSYNEQFF. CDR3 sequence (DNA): TGTGCCTGGAGTGTGAGTGTTTCCTACAATGAGCAGTTCTTC.

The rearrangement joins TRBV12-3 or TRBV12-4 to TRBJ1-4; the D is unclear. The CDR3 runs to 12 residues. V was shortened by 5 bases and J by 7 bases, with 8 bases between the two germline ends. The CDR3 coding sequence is TGTGCCAGCAGTAGCCGGATTGAAAAACTGTTTTTT. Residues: CASSSRIEKLFF.

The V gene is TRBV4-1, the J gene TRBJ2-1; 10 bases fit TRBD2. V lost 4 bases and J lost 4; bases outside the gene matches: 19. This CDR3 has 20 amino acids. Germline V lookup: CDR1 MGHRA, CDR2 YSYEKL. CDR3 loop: CASSPPPLTSGKGSYNEQFF. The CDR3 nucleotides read TGCGCCAGCAGCCCTCCGCCCCTCACTAGCGGGAAAGGGTCGTACAATGAGCAGTTCTTC.

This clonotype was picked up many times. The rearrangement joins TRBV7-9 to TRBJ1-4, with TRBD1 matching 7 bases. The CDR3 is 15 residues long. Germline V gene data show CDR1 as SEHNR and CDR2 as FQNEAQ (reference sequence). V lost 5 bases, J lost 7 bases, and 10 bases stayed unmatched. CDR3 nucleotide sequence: TGTGCCAGCAGCGAGATCGACAGGGAGGGTGAAAAACTGTTTTTT. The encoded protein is CASSEIDREGEKLFF.